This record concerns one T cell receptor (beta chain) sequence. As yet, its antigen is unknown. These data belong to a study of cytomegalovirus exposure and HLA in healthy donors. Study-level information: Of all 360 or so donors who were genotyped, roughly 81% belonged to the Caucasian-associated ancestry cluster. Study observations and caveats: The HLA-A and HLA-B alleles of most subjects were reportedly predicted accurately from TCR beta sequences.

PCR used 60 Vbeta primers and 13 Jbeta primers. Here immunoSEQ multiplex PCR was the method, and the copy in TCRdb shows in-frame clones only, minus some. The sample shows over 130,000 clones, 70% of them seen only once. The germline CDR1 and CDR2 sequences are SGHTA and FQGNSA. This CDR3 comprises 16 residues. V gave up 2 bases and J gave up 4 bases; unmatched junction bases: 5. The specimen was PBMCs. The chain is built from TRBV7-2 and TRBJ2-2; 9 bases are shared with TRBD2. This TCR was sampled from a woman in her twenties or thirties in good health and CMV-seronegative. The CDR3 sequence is CASSLPAGGPTGELFF. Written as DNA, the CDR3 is TGTGCCAGCAGCTTACCAGCGGGGGGCCCCACCGGGGAGCTGTTTTTT.